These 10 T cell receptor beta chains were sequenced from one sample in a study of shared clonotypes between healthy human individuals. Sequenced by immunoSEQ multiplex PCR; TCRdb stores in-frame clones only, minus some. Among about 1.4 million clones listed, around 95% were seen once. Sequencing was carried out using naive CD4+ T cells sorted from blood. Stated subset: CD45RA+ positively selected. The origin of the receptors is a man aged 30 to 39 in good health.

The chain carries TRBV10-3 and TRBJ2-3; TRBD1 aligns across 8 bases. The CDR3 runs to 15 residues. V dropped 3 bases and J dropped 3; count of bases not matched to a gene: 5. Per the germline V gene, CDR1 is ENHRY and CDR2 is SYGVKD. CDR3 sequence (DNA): TGTGCCATCAGTGAAGGGACAGGAGTTACAGATACGCAGTATTTT. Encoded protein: CAISEGTGVTDTQYF.

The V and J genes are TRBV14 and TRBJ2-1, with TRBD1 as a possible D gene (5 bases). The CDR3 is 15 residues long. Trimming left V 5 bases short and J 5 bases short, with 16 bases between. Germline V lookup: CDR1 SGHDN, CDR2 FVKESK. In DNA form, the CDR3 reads TGTGCCAGCAGCTTACGCCTAGGGGCCGACAATGAGCAGTTCTTC. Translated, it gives CASSLRLGADNEQFF.

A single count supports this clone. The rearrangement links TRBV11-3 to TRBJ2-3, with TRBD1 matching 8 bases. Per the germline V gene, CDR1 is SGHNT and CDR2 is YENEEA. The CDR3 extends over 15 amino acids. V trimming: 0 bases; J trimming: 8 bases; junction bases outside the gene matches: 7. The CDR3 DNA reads TGTGCCAGCAGCTTAGAGGGGACAGGTGAAGGTACGCAGTATTTT. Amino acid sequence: CASSLEGTGEGTQYF.

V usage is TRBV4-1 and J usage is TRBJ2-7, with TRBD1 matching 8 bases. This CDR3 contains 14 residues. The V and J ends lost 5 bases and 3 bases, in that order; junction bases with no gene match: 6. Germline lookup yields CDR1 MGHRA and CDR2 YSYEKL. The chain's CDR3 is CASSFTTGVYEQYF. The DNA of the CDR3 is TGCGCCAGCAGCTTTACGACAGGGGTCTACGAGCAGTACTTC.

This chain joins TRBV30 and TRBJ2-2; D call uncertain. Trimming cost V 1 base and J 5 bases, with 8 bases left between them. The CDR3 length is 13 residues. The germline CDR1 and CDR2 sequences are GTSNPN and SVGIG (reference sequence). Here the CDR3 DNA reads TGTGCCTGGAGTGGCCGCCTGACCGGGGAGCTGTTTTTT. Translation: CAWSGRLTGELFF.

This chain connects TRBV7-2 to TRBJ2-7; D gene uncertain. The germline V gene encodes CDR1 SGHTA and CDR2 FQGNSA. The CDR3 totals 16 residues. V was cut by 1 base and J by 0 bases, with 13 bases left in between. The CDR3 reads CASSLGAPRFSYEQYF. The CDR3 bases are TGTGCCAGCAGCTTAGGGGCACCGAGGTTCTCCTACGAGCAGTACTTC.

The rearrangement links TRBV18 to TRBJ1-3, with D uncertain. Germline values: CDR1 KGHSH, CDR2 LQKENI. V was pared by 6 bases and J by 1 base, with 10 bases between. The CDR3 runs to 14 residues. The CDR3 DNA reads TGTGCCAGCTCTCTCGACCCATCTGGAAACACCATATATTTT. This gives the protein CASSLDPSGNTIYF.

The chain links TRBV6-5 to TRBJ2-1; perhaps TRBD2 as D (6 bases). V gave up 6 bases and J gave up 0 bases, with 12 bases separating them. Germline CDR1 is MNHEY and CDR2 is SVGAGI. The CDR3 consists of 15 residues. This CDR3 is CASRLDGSSYNEQFF. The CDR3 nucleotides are TGTGCCAGCAGGCTGGACGGGAGCTCCTACAATGAGCAGTTCTTC.

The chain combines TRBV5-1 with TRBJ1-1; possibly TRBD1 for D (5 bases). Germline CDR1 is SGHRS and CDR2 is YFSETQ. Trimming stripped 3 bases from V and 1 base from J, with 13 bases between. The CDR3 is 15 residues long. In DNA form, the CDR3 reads TGCGCCAGCAGCTCGCCGGGACGCCCGAACACTGAAGCTTTCTTT. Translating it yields CASSSPGRPNTEAFF.

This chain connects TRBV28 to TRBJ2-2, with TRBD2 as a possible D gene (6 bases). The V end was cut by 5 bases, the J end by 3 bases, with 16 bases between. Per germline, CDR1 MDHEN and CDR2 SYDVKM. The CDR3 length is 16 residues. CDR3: CASSNTPGLHTGELFF. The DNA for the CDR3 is TGTGCCAGCAGTAATACGCCGGGACTCCACACCGGGGAGCTGTTTTTT.